This T cell receptor beta chain derives from a study of cytomegalovirus exposure and HLA in healthy donors. This clone has just a few counts. Its antigen is unidentified. The PCR had 60 Vbeta and 13 Jbeta primers. Data came from immunoSEQ multiplex PCR; TCRdb stores just in-frame clones and leaves some out. The sample shows tens of thousands of clones, more than 75% of them seen only once. V lost 1 base and J lost 1, with 22 bases in between. CDR1 LGHNA and CDR2 YNFKEQ come from the germline V gene. The CDR3 length is 19 residues. General study points: An apparent linkage of common viral pathogens to several of the most significant clusters emerged in a later analysis. Accounts indicate the classifier identified cytomegalovirus status with strong specificity and sensitivity.

J is TRBJ1-1 and V is TRBV4-2, with TRBD1 as a possible D gene (5 bases). This TCR was recovered from a man between 18 and 35 years old in good health and CMV-seronegative. The specimen was PBMCs. DNA of the CDR3: TGTGCCAGCAGCCAAGTGGGGATGGGGCCTACGAATAGGAACACTGAAGCTTTCTTT. This sequence encodes CASSQVGMGPTNRNTEAFF.